What follows are 12 T cell receptor beta chains derived from one specimen sequenced in a study of blood T cell repertoires in COVID-19. Measured with immunoSEQ multiplex PCR; TCRdb has only the in-frame clones, and not every one. The table records roughly 310,000 clones, over 75% of them present only once. The sample comprised PBMCs or T cells enriched from blood (not recorded which). These receptors were taken from a woman aged 35 to 49 who had recovered from COVID-19.

The genes are TRBV7-2 and TRBJ2-7; 9 bases match TRBD2. The germline V gene encodes CDR1 SGHTA and CDR2 FQGNSA. Trimming took 8 bases from V and 0 from J; bases not matched to a gene: 8. This CDR3 has 15 residues. CDR3 protein: CASAHSGGGSYEQYF. The CDR3 DNA reads TGTGCCAGCGCCCATAGCGGGGGAGGCTCCTACGAGCAGTACTTC.

V is TRBV7-2 and J is TRBJ1-2; 9 positions agree with TRBD1. This CDR3 comprises 15 residues. Germline V gene lookup returns CDR1 SGHTA and CDR2 FQGNSA. V dropped 4 bases and J dropped 7; count of bases not matched to a gene: 10. CDR3 region: CASSWLLGQGVGYTF. The CDR3 DNA reads TGTGCCAGCAGCTGGCTCCTGGGACAGGGTGTTGGCTACACCTTC.

CDR3 loop: CASGKGQLNTEAFF. In DNA, the CDR3 is TGTGCCAGCGGAAAAGGACAGCTGAACACTGAAGCTTTCTTT. The chain carries TRBV2 and TRBJ1-1; a possible D gene is TRBD1 (6 bases). Germline-derived CDR1 and CDR2 are SNHLY and FYNNEI. The CDR3 is made up of 14 amino acids. Between the trimmed V and J ends, which lost 8 bases and 0 bases, there was a span of 13 bases.

This rearrangement joins TRBV27 to TRBJ1-3, with 8 bases identical to TRBD1. The CDR3 totals 15 residues. The germline gives CDR1 MNHEY, CDR2 SMNVEV (reference sequence). V was clipped by 3 bases and J by 0 bases; unmatched bases: 1. The CDR3 reads CASSLDRDSGNTIYF. CDR3 DNA sequence: TGTGCCAGCAGTTTGGACAGGGACTCTGGAAACACCATATATTTT.

Here the CDR3 DNA reads TGTGCCAGCTCACCGGAGACAGGGGTAACTAATGAAAAACTGTTTTTT. Protein product: CASSPETGVTNEKLFF. V and J are TRBV18 and TRBJ1-4; the match to TRBD1 covers 8 bases. Germline CDR1 is KGHSH and CDR2 is LQKENI. With V trimmed by 3 bases and J by 1 base, 4 bases remained unmatched. This CDR3 comprises 16 residues.

The chain is built from TRBV5-1 and TRBJ1-2; tentative D call: TRBD1 (5 bases). Deletions cut 0 bases from V and 4 bases from J, with 10 bases between. The CDR3 sequence is 14 residues long. The V gene's germline CDR1 is SGHRS and CDR2 YFSETQ. This CDR3 reads CASSLAGIGYGYTF. CDR3 nucleotide sequence: TGCGCCAGCAGCTTGGCAGGGATCGGCTATGGCTACACCTTC.

Here the CDR3 DNA reads TGTGCCAGCTCCCGGGGCGGGGGGGCGTCGGAGACCCAGTACTTC. This translates into CASSRGGGASETQYF. The rearrangement joins TRBV3-1 (or the pseudogene TRBV3-2) to TRBJ2-5, with 9 positions matching TRBD2. With 8 bases clipped from V and 5 bases from J, the junction kept 12 bases outside the gene matches. The CDR3 is 15 residues long. Germline CDR1 LGHDT, CDR2 YNNKEL (reference sequence).

The V and J genes are TRBV9 and TRBJ2-3, with TRBD1 as a possible D gene (5 bases). CDR3 length equals 15 residues. Trimming stripped 2 bases from V and 3 bases from J, with 13 bases between. Germline-derived CDR1 and CDR2 are SGDLS and YYNGEE. The CDR3 region has the DNA TGTGCCAGCAGCGTCGAGACAGACGATACAGATACGCAGTATTTT. Encoded protein: CASSVETDDTDTQYF.

This clone was found once. The V gene is TRBV29-1, the J gene TRBJ2-1, with TRBD2 matching over 15 bases. The trim removed 7 bases at V and 9 bases at J, leaving 10 bases unmatched. The CDR3 length is 15 residues. The germline CDR1 and CDR2 sequences are SQVTM and ANQGSEA. The CDR3 is CSAKGTSGGRGEQFF. As DNA, the CDR3 is TGCAGCGCCAAAGGGACTAGCGGGGGGAGGGGTGAGCAGTTCTTC.

The rearrangement uses TRBV5-1 and TRBJ1-1, with D unclear. Trimming removed 0 bases at V and 1 base at J, with 10 bases between. Germline V CDR1 and CDR2: SGHRS, YFSETQ. This CDR3 is 15 amino acids long. For the CDR3, the DNA is TGCGCCAGCAGCTTGGTGGTAGCCTCGAACACTGAAGCTTTCTTT. Protein: CASSLVVASNTEAFF.

V and J are TRBV7-3 and TRBJ1-1, with D unclear. The CDR3 spans 14 residues. Trimming took off 3 bases at V and 0 bases at J, with 8 bases between the two ends. Germline CDR1 and CDR2: SGHTA and FQGTGA. The CDR3, as DNA: TGTGCCAGCAGCTTGAACGGTTTGAACACTGAAGCTTTCTTT. Translating it yields CASSLNGLNTEAFF.

The chain links TRBV11-2 to TRBJ2-2; possibly TRBD1 for D (5 bases). V shed 1 base and J shed 6 bases, with 12 bases lying between them. CDR1 and CDR2 (germline): SGHAT, FQNNGV. The CDR3 runs 15 residues. The CDR3 DNA reads TGTGCCAGCAGCTTAGGGCTCCAGGGTTCCGGGGAGCTGTTTTTT. It yields the protein CASSLGLQGSGELFF.